Sequencing of this TCR beta chain was carried out in a study of CD8 T cells in Susac syndrome. Points from the study as a whole: The study conceded that its TCR sequencing and HLA analysis involved relatively few individuals.

Reverse transcription used roughly 0.5 to 1 ug RNA and random hexamers. The TCR beta CDR3 was amplified by immunoSEQ multiplex PCR across 54 Vbeta, 13 Jbeta. TCRdb reanalysed the immunoSEQ multiplex PCR reads using MiXCR and keeps one entry per CDR3 protein. Of hundreds of thousands of distinct CDR3 sequences listed, approximately 85% are singletons. Of note for this clonotype: The antigen is unknown.

This CDR3 spans 17 amino acids. The V and J ends lost 4 bases and 4 bases respectively, with 23 bases between them. The germline gives CDR1 PRHDT, CDR2 FYEKMQ (reference sequence). Sequencing of TCR beta was carried out in blood CD8+ and CD4+ T cells. It was negative isolation that provided the CD8+ and CD4+ T cells, whereas TEMRA cells were enriched by FACS. The sequence was obtained from a human donor with multiple sclerosis. J is TRBJ2-7 and V is TRBV13; D is perhaps TRBD2 (6 bases). Sequences were obtained from CD8+ T cells from PBMCs. The CDR3 reads CASSSVRDGEGSYEQYF. CDR3 DNA sequence: TGTGCCAGCAGCTCCGTGCGGGACGGAGAGGGTTCGTACGAGCAGTACTTC.